This record looks at one TCR beta chain sequence and its context. This sample is drawn from a study of CD8 T cells in Susac syndrome. In blood CD8+ and CD4+ T cells, TCR beta underwent sequencing. TEMRA cells were FACS-enriched, and CD8+ and CD4+ T cells were isolated negatively. Reverse transcription of about 0.45 to 1 ug RNA was carried out with random hexamers. It was immunoSEQ multiplex PCR that amplified TCR beta CDR3 across 54 Vbeta and 13 Jbeta. TCRdb independently ran MiXCR on the immunoSEQ multiplex PCR reads; one entry per CDR3 protein. The profile shows 300,000 to 350,000 distinct CDR3 sequences, under 95% of them singletons. This receptor was taken from a human donor with multiple sclerosis. The specimen was CD4+ T cells from PBMCs.

CDR3 bases: TGTGCCAGCAGCCTGCTTTCCGGGTCTGGGGGTGAAAAACTGTTTTTT. This sequence encodes CASSLLSGSGGEKLFF. The V and J genes are TRBV12-3 or TRBV12-4 and TRBJ1-4; weak D call: TRBD1 (5 bases). Trimming stripped 6 bases from V and 7 bases from J, with 21 bases between. The CDR3 length is 16 residues.